The next 12 T cell receptor beta chains were all read from a single sample in a study of tumor and adjacent non-tumor tissue in lung cancer. The library came from three nested PCR rounds adapted from ARM-PCR protocols. A single record per CDR3 protein comes from TCRdb applying MiXCR to the multiplex PCR reads. Of 65,000 to 95,000 distinct CDR3 sequences listed, nearly 70% are singletons. This sample's RNA came from whole unsorted tissue. Material: lung tumor tissue. The receptors were sampled from a woman in her 70s with non-small cell lung cancer.

Remarks on this clonotype: A junction end diverges from the germline sequence, so it may reflect a read error. The chain recombines TRBV12-3 or TRBV12-4 with TRBJ1-1, with D hard to call. The CDR3 is 17 residues long. The CDR3 bases are TGTGCCTGCAGTTTTGGGGAAAGATATCACATGAACACTGAAGCTTTCTTT. Translation gives CACSFGERYHMNTEAFF.

In its sample, this clonotype was seen a few times. The chain links TRBV7-2 to TRBJ2-2, with D unresolved. In germline, CDR1 is SGHTA, CDR2 FQGNSA. V gave up 5 bases and J gave up 4 bases, with 14 bases separating them. The CDR3 is made up of 15 amino acids. In nucleotides, the CDR3 is TGTGCCAGCAGCCGCACGCCGGGCGGCACCGGGGAGCTGTTTTTT. Translated: CASSRTPGGTGELFF.

The chain recombines TRBV12-3 or TRBV12-4 with TRBJ1-5; tentative D call: TRBD1 (5 bases). CDR3 length equals 14 residues. CDR3 sequence (DNA): TGTTCCAACAGTCCCATGGGGGTCTATCAGCCCCAGCATTTT. Translating it yields CSNSPMGVYQPQHF.

For this clonotype: The final CDR3 position lacks the conserved phenylalanine or tryptophan, pointing to a likely read error. The rearrangement joins TRBV6-6 to TRBJ2-5; D gene ambiguous. The germline V gene has CDR1 MNHNY and CDR2 SVGAGI (reference sequence). The length of the CDR3 is 16 residues. This chain's CDR3 is CASNYQGNSDRETQYL. CDR3 DNA sequence: TGTGCCAGCAATTACCAAGGTAACTCGGATCGGGAGACCCAGTACCTC.

About this clonotype: In this CDR3 the conserved last residue, phenylalanine or tryptophan, is missing, so a read error is likely. This sequence joins TRBV6-5 and TRBJ2-5; D is perhaps TRBD2 (7 bases). Germline CDR1 and CDR2: MNHEY and SVGAGI. This CDR3 contains 16 residues. V lost 0 bases to trimming and J lost 9 bases, with 20 bases between them. CDR3: CASSYSLGEGEAAQYL. DNA of the CDR3: TGTGCCAGCAGTTACTCGCTTGGGGAGGGGGAAGCGGCCCAGTACCTC.

About this clonotype: A much larger clone is a single base away; this may be a read error. The chain uses TRBV28 and TRBJ2-5; D tentatively reads TRBD1 or TRBD2 (5 bases each). The CDR3 sequence is 16 residues long. The germline V and J ends were trimmed by 4 bases and 2 bases, with 17 bases remaining between them. Germline CDR1 is MDHEN and CDR2 is SYDVKM. CDR3 nucleotides: TGTGCCAGCAGTTCCGAAGCCGGGGCTAGACAAGAGACCCAGTACTTC. Translation gives CASSSEAGARQETQYF.

Note on this clonotype: This CDR3 fails to terminate in the conserved phenylalanine or tryptophan, so it likely reflects a read error. The DNA is left out, because the CDR3 cannot be placed on it with certainty; the CDR3 is given as TCRdb lists it. The chain couples TRBV10-3 to TRBJ2-7; the table's D call, TRBD2, was not checked against the DNA. Germline loops: CDR1 ENHRY, CDR2 SYGVKD. Termini included, the CDR3 measures 15 amino acids. The CDR3 region is CAISEGTSGSYEQYI.

A word on this clonotype: At one of its ends the junction is not consistent with the germline gene, which may arise from a read error. The rearrangement joins TRBV4-1 to TRBJ2-1, with no clear D. The CDR3 runs to 16 residues. Germline CDR1 and CDR2: MGHRA and YSYEKL. The CDR3 is CVSCQSPGLKDDEQFF. CDR3 DNA: TGCGTCAGCTGCCAATCTCCGGGCCTAAAGGACGATGAGCAGTTCTTC.

For this clonotype: As the CDR3 is not closed by the conserved phenylalanine or tryptophan, this likely results from a read error. No DNA is shown, since the ends of the CDR3 on it are uncertain; the CDR3 is the one TCRdb lists. This chain uses TRBV4-1 with TRBJ2-2; TRBD2, as called in the table, went unchecked against the DNA. The CDR3 has 14 residues if both end residues are counted. Germline-derived CDR1 and CDR2 are MGHRA and YSYEKL. This chain's CDR3 is CASSQGTSTGELVY.

This clonotype was counted ten times or more. The CDR3 sequence is CASSQDRGSGRPLSSYNEQFF. CDR3 in DNA: TGCGCCAGCAGCCAAGATAGGGGTAGCGGGAGACCCTTAAGCTCCTACAATGAGCAGTTCTTC. The V call is TRBV4-1, the J call TRBJ2-1; 9 nucleotides line up with TRBD2. Trimming removed 0 bases from V and 0 bases from J; junction bases left unmatched: 15. Germline CDR1 and CDR2: MGHRA and YSYEKL. The CDR3 totals 21 residues.

This clonotype was counted ten times or more. CDR3 nucleotide sequence: TGTGCCAGCAGCTCCGGGACGGCGAACACCGGGGAGCTGTTTTTT. Its protein is CASSSGTANTGELFF. The chain is built from TRBV4-2 and TRBJ2-2; perhaps D is TRBD1 or TRBD2 (5 bases each). The CDR3 is made up of 15 amino acids. Between the trimmed V and J ends, which lost 5 bases and 0 bases, there was a span of 10 bases. Per the germline V gene, CDR1 is LGHNA and CDR2 is YNFKEQ.

This clonotype was recorded a few times. A much larger clone differs by one base, so this may be a read error. The chain combines TRBV5-4 with TRBJ2-1, with TRBD2 matching 10 bases. This CDR3 comprises 16 residues. Trimming took 4 bases from V and 7 from J; bases not matched to a gene: 11. CDR1 and CDR2 from the germline V gene are SGHNT and YYREEE (reference sequence). This chain's CDR3 is CASSPSSGRAANEQFF. As DNA, the CDR3 is TGTGCCAGCAGCCCCTCGAGCGGGAGGGCCGCAAATGAGCAGTTCTTC.